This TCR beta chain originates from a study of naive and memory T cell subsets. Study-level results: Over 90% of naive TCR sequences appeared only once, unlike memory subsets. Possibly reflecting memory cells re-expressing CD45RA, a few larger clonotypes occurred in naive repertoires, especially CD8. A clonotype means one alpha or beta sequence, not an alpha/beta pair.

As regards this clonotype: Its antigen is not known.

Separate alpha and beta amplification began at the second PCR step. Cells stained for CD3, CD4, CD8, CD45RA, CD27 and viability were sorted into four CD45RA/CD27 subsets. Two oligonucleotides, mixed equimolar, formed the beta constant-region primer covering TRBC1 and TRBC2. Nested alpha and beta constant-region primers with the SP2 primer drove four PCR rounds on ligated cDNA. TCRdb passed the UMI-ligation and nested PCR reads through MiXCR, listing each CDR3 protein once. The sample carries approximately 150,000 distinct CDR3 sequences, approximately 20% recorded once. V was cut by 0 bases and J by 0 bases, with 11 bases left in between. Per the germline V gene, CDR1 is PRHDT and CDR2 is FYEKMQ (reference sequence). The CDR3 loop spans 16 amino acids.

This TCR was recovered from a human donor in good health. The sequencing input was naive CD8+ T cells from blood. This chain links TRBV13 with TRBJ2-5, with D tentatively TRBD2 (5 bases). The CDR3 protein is CASSLGGLQYQETQYF. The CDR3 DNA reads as TGTGCCAGCAGCTTAGGCGGACTCCAGTACCAAGAGACCCAGTACTTC.